This T cell receptor beta chain emerged from a study of regulatory T cells in long-lasting Graves disease (dated by TCRdb to 2020 to 2023). For context, the study as a whole: Patients with newly diagnosed Graves' disease had been on antithyroid drugs for under 3 months. Peripheral blood TCR sequencing and RNA sequencing compared persistent Graves' disease patients with newly diagnosed Graves' disease patients. The study was registered as a clinical trial and conducted in China. A total of about 33 samples underwent TCR sequencing: some 13 from persistent and roughly 20 from newly diagnosed Graves' disease patients.

The full study reports these points: Persistent disease showed preferential use of TRBV28, TRBJ1-2 and TRBJ2-5, whereas newly diagnosed disease favored TRBV20-1 and TRBJ2-1. The small sample size was acknowledged by the authors as a limitation that may reduce accuracy. Only the TCR beta chain was sequenced and analyzed. Only peripheral blood was studied, because thyroid tissue, the primary lesion, was inaccessible. Persistent Graves' disease patients showed lower TCR Shannon entropy and fewer highly expanded clones than newly diagnosed patients, suggesting clonal expansion. Patients with persistent disease shared more public clonotypes (about 2,500) than newly diagnosed patients did (more than 900).

Receptors were amplified or captured by multiplex PCR. The instrument was an Illumina HiSeq 4000. CDR3 regions were amplified by Arm-PCR with iRepertoire HTBI primers to construct TCR beta libraries. Gel purification was performed on PCR products prior to sequencing. Turning to the authors' computational methods: Across samples, 60 to 70 TRBV and 13 to 15 TRBJ segments were identified and used for gene usage analysis of CDR3 amino acid clonotypes. COPE and FqMerger were used to merge the filtered high-quality paired reads into contigs. Contigs were aligned with BLAST to IMGT TRBV, TRBD and TRBJ reference genes, and CDR3 was defined per IMGT. Any clonotype with a frequency above 0.1% was classified as a highly expanded clone. Repertoire diversity was measured by Shannon entropy, and V-J evenness by the Gini coefficient. Clonotypes shared by more than one individual were considered public. The public reads were reanalyzed by TCRdb: fastp trimming at Q25, MiXCR alignment, in-frame beta chains only. One record per CDR3 amino acid sequence lists the most common genes and DNA. These V and J calls originate from TCRdb's pipeline instead of the authors' own analysis. The sample data list roughly 420,000 distinct CDR3 sequences, and around 15% of these were observed just once. Clones ranked in the top ten supply 9.5% to 12% of the sample.

The trim is 3 bases for V and 0 bases for J, with a gap of 12 bases between the germline ends. The germline V gene provides CDR1 SGHVS and CDR2 FNYEAQ. There are 16 amino acids in the CDR3, from cysteine to phenylalanine inclusive. The sequence is cut down to CDR3 DNA, 48 bases in frame from base 1. This clonotype was seen more than once but under ten times. Its binding antigen is unknown. No clone much larger than this one lies a single base away; base qualities are absent. Per the publication, the time point label means: newly diagnosed GD, antithyroid drugs for less than 3 months. For both TCR sequencing and RNA sequencing, RNA was extracted from PBMCs in TRIzol. The diagnosis of Graves' disease followed American Thyroid Association guidelines. The patients came from an endocrinology department in Xi'an, China. Each patient gave about 8.1 milliliters of peripheral blood, collected in an EDTA anticoagulant tube. Ficoll Paque Plus density gradient separation was used to isolate PBMCs, and no additional T cell sorting was done. An Agilent 2100 Bioanalyzer and agarose gel were used to check RNA quality, while a NanoDrop 2000 measured RNA concentration.

These same data were also listed under a study on T cells in Graves' hyperthyroidism and ophthalmopathy. Drawing on the second study: A patient counted as having stable Graves' hyperthyroidism if no progression to ophthalmopathy occurred over 18 months of follow-up. Hyperthyroidism patients were aged 18 to 65 years and newly diagnosed, with disease duration of less than 2 months. The study excluded patients with uncontrolled infections, other autoimmune diseases, pregnancy or lactation. Diagnoses were established on the basis of clinical symptoms, serum thyroxine and TRAb, thyroid ultrasound, and orbital computed tomography. A first-round RT-PCR of the TCR CDR3 used the HTBI primer set with the Qiagen OneStep RT-PCR kit. Most expanded thyroid clonotypes (frequency above 0.001) were also found in blood, which suggests that blood repertoires may mirror thyroid immune responses. A model built on a 13 V-J signature distinguished ophthalmopathy from stable hyperthyroidism, reaching about 89% sensitivity and 81% to 83% specificity in cross-validation and 80%/75% in testing. During validation, the model predicted progression to ophthalmopathy a median of approximately 7 months ahead of onset, with roughly 65% sensitivity and almost 75% specificity. TCR V-J signatures able to tell the groups apart were searched for in a discovery cohort of 90 to 100 patients, of whom 43 had Graves' ophthalmopathy and more than 55 had stable Graves' hyperthyroidism. Whether ophthalmopathy could be predicted prospectively was tested in an independent validation cohort made up of 18 to 20 hyperthyroidism patients plus 17 patients who later progressed to ophthalmopathy. The approximately 98 discovery patients were randomly divided into training and test sets at a 7:3 ratio. The study also compared thyroid tissue and blood T-cell repertoires from roughly 6 Graves' hyperthyroidism patients. Following sampling, methimazole starting at 30 mg daily was given to hyperthyroidism patients, and high-dose intravenous methylprednisolone was given to ophthalmopathy patients. The libraries were constructed in a second round of multiplex PCR and then size-selected and purified. Libraries were sequenced paired-end with 100 bp reads on an Illumina HiSeq2000. SOAPnuke was used to process the raw data, removing reads that contained adapters or uncalled bases, had a mean Phred below 15, or lacked an exact match to the constant primer or identifier. High-quality paired reads were merged with COPE v1.2.5, and unique nucleotide sequences were defined as clonotypes. MiTCR v1.1 was used to align the clonotypes against IMGT TRBV, TRBD and TRBJ reference segments. Analysis was restricted to V-J combinations with a frequency above 0.0001, which covered 99.2% of repertoires. A TCS score was defined as the ratio of F50 (clonal expansion) to E x V (chaos), with BLOSUM62-based TCRdist applied between CDR3 peptides within each V-J. Welch's t-statistics and random forest reduced around 510 V-J features to 13, which were used in a naive Bayes classifier (R e1071). No statistical method was used to set the sample size in advance, and investigators knew the group allocation. According to the paper, TCR Vbeta CDR3 sequencing was carried out on 120 to 150 peripheral blood samples, which came from 40 to 45 ophthalmopathy, some 73 hyperthyroidism and approximately 17 progressor patients.

The chain employs TRBV7-6 and TRBJ2-1; the D gene cannot be named for sure. The sequence derives from a woman younger than 45 with Graves disease. Donor details come from another sample of the same person, matched by shared clones. The sample in question was peripheral blood mononuclear cells (PBMCs), obtained at new diagnosis, from a patient treated with antithyroid drugs. The base sequence is TGTGCCAGCAGCTTTAGTCCAGCGAGCTCCTACAATGAGCAGTTCTTC. The translation is CASSFSPASSYNEQFF.